This TCR beta chain is drawn from a study of cytomegalovirus exposure and HLA in healthy donors. Worth noting for this clone: Its antigen is unknown.

V shed 0 bases and J 2 bases; nucleotides not matched to a gene: 6. Germline V gene data show CDR1 as SGDLS and CDR2 as YYNGEE. This CDR3 has 16 amino acids. Study-wide points: Most CMV-associated TCR beta chains were later found to appear HLA-restricted. A likely sequencing artifact accounted for one observed cluster of highly shared sequence variants.

This PCR relied on a set of 60 Vbeta primers and 13 Jbeta primers. Profiling relied on immunoSEQ multiplex PCR, and the TCRdb table lists in-frame clones only, not all of them. The sample includes fewer than 200,000 clones, around 68% of them seen just once. Source material: PBMCs. This TCR was sampled from a man aged 45-65 years in good health and CMV-seronegative. This chain connects TRBV9 to TRBJ2-3; 7 nucleotides agree with TRBD2. Here the CDR3 DNA reads TGTGCCAGCAGCGTAGTTCCGGGGGGATACACAGATACGCAGTATTTT. It encodes CASSVVPGGYTDTQYF.